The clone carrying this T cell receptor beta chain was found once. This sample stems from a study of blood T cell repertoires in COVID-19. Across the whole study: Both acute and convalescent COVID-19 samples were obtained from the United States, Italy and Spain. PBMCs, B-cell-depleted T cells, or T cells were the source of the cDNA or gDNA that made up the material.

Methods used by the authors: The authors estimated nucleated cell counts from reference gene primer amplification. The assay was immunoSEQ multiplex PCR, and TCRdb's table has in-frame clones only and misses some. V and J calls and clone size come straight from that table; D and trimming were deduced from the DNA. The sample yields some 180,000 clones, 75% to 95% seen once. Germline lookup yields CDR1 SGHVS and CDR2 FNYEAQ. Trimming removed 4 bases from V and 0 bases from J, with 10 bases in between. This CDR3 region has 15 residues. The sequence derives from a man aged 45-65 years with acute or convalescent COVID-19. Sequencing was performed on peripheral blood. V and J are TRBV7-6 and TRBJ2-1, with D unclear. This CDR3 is CASSSTVSSYNEQFF. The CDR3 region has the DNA TGTGCCAGCAGCTCAACAGTAAGCTCCTACAATGAGCAGTTCTTC. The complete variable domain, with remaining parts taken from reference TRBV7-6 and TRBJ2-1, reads GAGVSQSPRYKVTKRGQDVALRCDPISGHVSLYWYRQALGQGPEFLTYFNYEAQQDKSGLPNDRFSAERPEGSISTLTIQRTEQRDSAMYRCASSSTVSSYNEQFFGPGTRLTVL.